This paragraph reports one TCR beta chain. It lacks a known antigen. No much larger clone exists at a distance of one base, and base qualities are not known. This sample is part of a study of Graves' ophthalmopathy and Graves' hyperthyroidism (dated by TCRdb to 2017 to 2018). In terms of the full investigation: Peripheral blood samples were taken at the time of initial diagnosis, before any treatment was given. The study used TCR beta repertoire signatures to distinguish Graves' ophthalmopathy from Graves' hyperthyroidism and to predict progression to ophthalmopathy. In total, over 130 blood samples were TCR-sequenced: 40 to 45 ophthalmopathy, approximately 80 hyperthyroidism and around 17 hyperthyroidism-to-ophthalmopathy patients. A discovery set of 100 patients (about 45 ophthalmopathy, about 59 stable hyperthyroidism) was enrolled to explore V-J signatures distinguishing ophthalmopathy from hyperthyroidism. An independent validation cohort comprised around 20 hyperthyroidism patients and 17 patients who later progressed from hyperthyroidism to ophthalmopathy. T-cell repertoires of thyroid tissue and blood were compared in over 5 hyperthyroidism patients. Following sample collection, hyperthyroidism patients were given methimazole at a starting dose of 30 mg daily, and ophthalmopathy patients were given high-dose intravenous methylprednisolone.

For repertoire sequencing, TCR beta CDR3 regions were amplified from RNA transcripts. The first round was an RT-PCR using HTBI primers with the Qiagen OneStep RT-PCR kit, and this first round was followed by a second-round multiplex PCR, then size selection and purification. Libraries were sequenced on an Illumina HiSeq2000 using paired-end 100 bp reads. The source study handled its data this way. SOAPnuke was used for read processing, and reads with adapters, uncalled bases, a mean Phred below 15, or no exact constant-primer or identifier match were discarded. COPE v1.2.5 was used to merge the high-quality paired reads. Clonotypes were defined as unique nucleotide sequences and were aligned to IMGT TRB V, D and J references using MiTCR v1.1. The analysis was limited to V-J combinations with a frequency above 0.0001, which together covered over 99% of the repertoires. For each V-J combination, a TCR clonal expansion and chaos score was defined as F50 clonal expansion divided by the chaos observed in the TCRdist matrix. Features were reduced by Welch's t-statistics and random forest to around 14 V-J combinations, which fed a naive Bayes classifier. The Morisita-Horn index was used to measure how similar the thyroid and blood repertoires were. The raw public data were reprocessed by TCRdb itself: fastp quality trimming at Q25, MiXCR clonotype calling, in-frame beta chains only. Rows are unified per CDR3 protein, each entry keeping the most common DNA and genes. None of the V and J calls come from the authors' own analysis; TCRdb made them. For this sample there are 660,000 or so distinct CDR3 sequences; over 40% appear just once. Over 2.5% of the sample belongs to the ten largest clones.

Overall study outcomes, separate from this receptor: Most expanded thyroid clonotypes with frequency above 0.001 were also detected in blood, suggesting blood repertoires may reflect the thyroid immune response. In cross-validation, the 13-signature model distinguished ophthalmopathy from stable hyperthyroidism with 85% to 90% sensitivity and approximately 81% specificity, and in the test set the corresponding values were roughly 80% and 76%. Sample size was not statistically predetermined, and group allocation was not concealed from the investigators. In validation, the model predicted ophthalmopathy progression with more than 55% sensitivity and approximately 75% specificity; some 13 predicted patients were CT-confirmed with GO in a median of about 6.1 months.

The ophthalmopathy patients had moderately to severely active disease, with a Clinical Activity Score of 3 or higher, a NOSPECS grade of 4 or higher, and a disease duration of less than 3 months. Patients with other autoimmune diseases, uncontrolled infections, pregnancy or lactation were excluded from the study. Clinical symptoms, serum thyroxine, TRAb, thyroid ultrasound and orbital computed tomography were used for diagnosis. Ficoll-Paque density gradient centrifugation was used to isolate PBMCs from about 9 ml of fresh peripheral blood. Total RNA was extracted using Trizol reagent, and RNA quality was checked on an Agilent 2100 Bioanalyzer. Including the terminal cysteine and phenylalanine, the CDR3 comprises 13 residues. Here the CDR3 DNA is all that survives: 39 bases in frame from base 1. Between the V and J ends, shortened by 7 bases and 7 bases respectively, the junction contains 16 bases.

Sequencing input: peripheral blood. The chain couples TRBV12-3 or TRBV12-4 to TRBJ1-1, with no confidently assigned D gene. The TCR originated in an adult man with Graves' ophthalmopathy. The DNA is as follows: TGTGCCAGCACAAAGCGGGTGGACGGTGAAGCTTTCTTT. Translated, it reads CASTKRVDGEAFF.